What follows is one T cell receptor (beta chain) and its context. The V and J ends lost 0 bases and 3 bases respectively, with 9 bases between them. The CDR3 has 15 residues. Germline lookup yields CDR1 SGHRS and CDR2 YFSETQ. This record belongs to a study of blood T cell repertoires in COVID-19. About the study: There were acute and convalescent COVID-19 samples, and they came from the United States, Italy and Spain.

How the authors handled the data: Amplification with reference gene primers provided the estimates of nucleated cell counts. Profiling relied on immunoSEQ multiplex PCR, and the TCRdb table lists in-frame clones only, not all of them. That table furnishes V, J and clone size, whereas the DNA furnished D and trimming. This sample has some 190,000 clones, with around 80% found just once. The sample was peripheral blood. This sequence joins TRBV5-1 and TRBJ2-2, with D uncertain. This receptor was taken from a human donor in a cohort sampled during active COVID-19. In DNA form, the CDR3 reads TGCGCCAGCAGCTTGGCCAACTTAGACACCGGGGAGCTGTTTTTT. Amino acid sequence: CASSLANLDTGELFF. Combining the CDR3 with reference TRBV5-1 and TRBJ2-2 gives the whole variable domain KAGVTQTPRYLIKTRGQQVTLSCSPISGHRSVSWYQQTPGQGLQFLFEYFSETQRNKGNFPGRFSGRQFSNSRSEMNVSTLELGDSALYLCASSLANLDTGELFFGEGSRLTVL.